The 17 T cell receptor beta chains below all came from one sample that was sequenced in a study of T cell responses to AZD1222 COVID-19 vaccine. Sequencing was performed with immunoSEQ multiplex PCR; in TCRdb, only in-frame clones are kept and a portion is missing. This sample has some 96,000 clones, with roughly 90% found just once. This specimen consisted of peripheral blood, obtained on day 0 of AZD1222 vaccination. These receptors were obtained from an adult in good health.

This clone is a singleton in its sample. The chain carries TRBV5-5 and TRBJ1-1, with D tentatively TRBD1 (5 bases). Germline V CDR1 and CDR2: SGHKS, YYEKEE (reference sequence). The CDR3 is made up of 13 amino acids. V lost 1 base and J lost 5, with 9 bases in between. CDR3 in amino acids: CASSLLGETEAFF. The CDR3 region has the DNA TGTGCCAGCAGCTTGTTAGGGGAGACTGAAGCTTTCTTT.

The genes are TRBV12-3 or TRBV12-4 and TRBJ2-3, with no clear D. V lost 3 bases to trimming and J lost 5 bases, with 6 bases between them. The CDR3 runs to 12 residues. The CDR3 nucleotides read TGTGCCAGCAGTTTGGATAGAGATACGCAGTATTTT. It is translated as CASSLDRDTQYF.

DNA of the CDR3: TGTGCCAGCAGCGCACGGAGGAGCTCCTACAATGAGCAGTTCTTC. This gives the protein CASSARRSSYNEQFF. The J gene is TRBJ2-1, the V gene TRBV5-4; D is possibly TRBD2 (5 bases). Trimming took 4 bases from V and 0 from J, leaving 11 bases between them. This CDR3 contains 15 residues. The V gene's germline CDR1 is SGHNT and CDR2 YYREEE (reference sequence). The whole variable domain, remainder taken from reference TRBV5-4 and TRBJ2-1, is ETGVTQSPTHLIKTRGQQVTLRCSSQSGHNTVSWYQQALGQGPQFIFQYYREEENGRGNFPPRFSGLQFPNYSSELNVNALELDDSALYLCASSARRSSYNEQFFGPGTRLTVL.

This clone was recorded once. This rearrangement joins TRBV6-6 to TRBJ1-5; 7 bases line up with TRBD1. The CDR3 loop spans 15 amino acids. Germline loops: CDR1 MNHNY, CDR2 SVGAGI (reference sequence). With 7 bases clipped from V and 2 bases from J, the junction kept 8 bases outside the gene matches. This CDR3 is CASNQGGQGNQPQHF. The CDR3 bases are TGTGCCAGCAATCAGGGGGGGCAGGGCAATCAGCCCCAGCATTTT.

The CDR3 nucleotides read TGTGCCACCGACGCCTGGGGAGACAATCAGCCCCAGCATTTT. Protein product: CATDAWGDNQPQHF. The chain joins TRBV19 to TRBJ1-5, with unresolved D. The germline V gene has CDR1 LNHDA and CDR2 SQIVND (reference sequence). Trimming removed 10 bases at V and 3 bases at J, with 16 bases between. CDR3 size: 14 residues.

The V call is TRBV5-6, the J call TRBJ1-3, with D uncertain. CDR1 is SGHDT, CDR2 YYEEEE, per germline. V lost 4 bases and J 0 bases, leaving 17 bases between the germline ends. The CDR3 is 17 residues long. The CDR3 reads CASSRLLLRDSGNTIYF. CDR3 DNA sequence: TGTGCCAGCAGCCGATTGCTTTTGCGGGACTCTGGAAACACCATATATTTT.

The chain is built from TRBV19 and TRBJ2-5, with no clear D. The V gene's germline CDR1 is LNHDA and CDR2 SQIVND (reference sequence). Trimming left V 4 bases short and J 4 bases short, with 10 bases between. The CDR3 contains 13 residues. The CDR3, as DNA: TGTGCCAGTAGTAAGTCTAACCTAGAGACCCAGTACTTC. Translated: CASSKSNLETQYF. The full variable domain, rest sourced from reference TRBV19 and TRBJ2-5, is DGGITQSPKYLFRKEGQNVTLSCEQNLNHDAMYWYRQDPGQGLRLIYYSQIVNDFQKGDIAEGYSVSREKKESFPLTVTSAQKNPTAFYLCASSKSNLETQYFGPGTRLLVL.

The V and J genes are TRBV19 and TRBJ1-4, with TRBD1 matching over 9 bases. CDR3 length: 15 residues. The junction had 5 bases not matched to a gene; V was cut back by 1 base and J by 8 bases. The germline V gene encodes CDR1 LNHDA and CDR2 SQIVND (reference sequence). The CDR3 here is CASSIGGTGGEKLFF. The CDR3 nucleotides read TGTGCCAGTAGTATAGGTGGAACAGGGGGCGAAAAACTGTTTTTT.

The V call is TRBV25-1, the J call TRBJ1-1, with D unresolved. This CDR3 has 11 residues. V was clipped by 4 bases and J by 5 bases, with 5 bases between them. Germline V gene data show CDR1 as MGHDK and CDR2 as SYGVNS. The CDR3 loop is CASSALTEAFF. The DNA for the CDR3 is TGTGCCAGCAGTGCATTGACTGAAGCTTTCTTT.

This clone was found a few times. CDR3 nucleotides: TGTGCCAGCAGCCAAGTTGAAACTAGCGGGAAAGTCGATGAGCAGTTCTTC. It codes for CASSQVETSGKVDEQFF. The chain couples TRBV4-2 to TRBJ2-1; 10 bases are a match to TRBD2. The V and J ends lost 1 base and 8 bases, in that order; junction bases with no gene match: 11. CDR1 is LGHNA and CDR2 is YNFKEQ in the germline V gene. The CDR3 extends over 17 amino acids.

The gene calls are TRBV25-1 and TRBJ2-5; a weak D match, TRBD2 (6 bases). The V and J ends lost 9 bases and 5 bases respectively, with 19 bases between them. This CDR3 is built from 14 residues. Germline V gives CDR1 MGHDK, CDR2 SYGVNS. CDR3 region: CASSGLSPFETQYF. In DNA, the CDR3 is TGTGCCAGTTCGGGACTTAGCCCTTTCGAGACCCAGTACTTC. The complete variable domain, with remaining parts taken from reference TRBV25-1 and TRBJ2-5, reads EADIYQTPRYLVIGTGKKITLECSQTMGHDKMYWYQQDPGMELHLIHYSYGVNSTEKGDLSSESTVSRIRTEHFPLTLESARPSHTSQYLCASSGLSPFETQYFGPGTRLLVL.

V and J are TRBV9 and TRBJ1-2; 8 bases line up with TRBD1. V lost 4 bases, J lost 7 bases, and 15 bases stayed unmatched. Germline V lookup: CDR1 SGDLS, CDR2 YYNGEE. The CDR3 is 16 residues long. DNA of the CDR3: TGTGCCAGCAGCCGATTAGTGGCCGACAGGGGTCCTGGCTACACCTTC. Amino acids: CASSRLVADRGPGYTF.

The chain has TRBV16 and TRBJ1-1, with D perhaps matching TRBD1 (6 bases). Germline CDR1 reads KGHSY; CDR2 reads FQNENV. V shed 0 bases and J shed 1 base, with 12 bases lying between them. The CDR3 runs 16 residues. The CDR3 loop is CASSQSVGQQNTEAFF. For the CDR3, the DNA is TGTGCCAGCAGCCAATCGGTTGGACAGCAGAACACTGAAGCTTTCTTT.

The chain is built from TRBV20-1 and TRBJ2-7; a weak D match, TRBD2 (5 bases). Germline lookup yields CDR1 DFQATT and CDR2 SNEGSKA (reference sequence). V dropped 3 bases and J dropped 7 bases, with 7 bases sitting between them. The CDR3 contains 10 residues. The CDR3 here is CSASREEQYF. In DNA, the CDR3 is TGCAGTGCTAGTAGGGAGGAGCAGTACTTC.

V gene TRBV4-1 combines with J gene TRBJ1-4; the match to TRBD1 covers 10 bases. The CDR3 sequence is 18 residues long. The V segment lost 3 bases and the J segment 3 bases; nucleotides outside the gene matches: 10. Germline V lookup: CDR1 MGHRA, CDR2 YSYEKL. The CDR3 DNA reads TGCGCCAGCAGCCAGGGGCCGGGACAGGGGATAGCTAATGAAAAACTGTTTTTT. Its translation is CASSQGPGQGIANEKLFF.

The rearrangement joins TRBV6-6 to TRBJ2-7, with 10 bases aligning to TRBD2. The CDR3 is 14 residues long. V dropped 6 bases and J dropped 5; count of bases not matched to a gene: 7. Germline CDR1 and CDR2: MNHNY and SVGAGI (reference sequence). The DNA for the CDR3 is TGTGCCAGCAGCCAGGGGGGACTAGCGAACGAGCAGTACTTC. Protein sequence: CASSQGGLANEQYF.

The CDR3 protein is CASSEVFNSYQPQHF. The CDR3 region has the DNA TGTGCCAGCAGTGAAGTCTTCAACAGTTATCAGCCCCAGCATTTT. The chain is built from TRBV6-1 and TRBJ1-5; D uncertain. Germline CDR1 reads MNHNS; CDR2 reads SASEGT. V was clipped by 1 base and J by 5 bases, with 12 bases between them. The CDR3 totals 15 residues.